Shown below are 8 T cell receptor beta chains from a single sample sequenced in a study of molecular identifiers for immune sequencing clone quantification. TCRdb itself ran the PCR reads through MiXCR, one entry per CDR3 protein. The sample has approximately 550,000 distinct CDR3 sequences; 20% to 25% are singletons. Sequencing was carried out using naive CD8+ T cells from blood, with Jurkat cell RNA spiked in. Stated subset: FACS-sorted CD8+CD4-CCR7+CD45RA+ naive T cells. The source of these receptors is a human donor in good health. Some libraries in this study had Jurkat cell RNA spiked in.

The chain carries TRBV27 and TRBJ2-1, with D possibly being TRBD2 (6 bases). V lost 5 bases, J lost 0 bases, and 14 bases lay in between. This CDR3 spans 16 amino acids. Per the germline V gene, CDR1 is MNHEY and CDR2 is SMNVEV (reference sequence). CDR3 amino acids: CASSSSGRPSYNEQFF. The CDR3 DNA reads TGTGCCAGCAGTAGTAGCGGACGTCCCTCCTACAATGAGCAGTTCTTC.

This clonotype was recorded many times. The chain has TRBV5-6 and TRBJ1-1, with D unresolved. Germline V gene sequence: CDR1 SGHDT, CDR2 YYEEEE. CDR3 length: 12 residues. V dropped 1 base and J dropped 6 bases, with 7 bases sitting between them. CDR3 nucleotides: TGTGCCAGCAGCTTGAGCAGGTCTGAAGCTTTCTTT. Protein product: CASSLSRSEAFF.

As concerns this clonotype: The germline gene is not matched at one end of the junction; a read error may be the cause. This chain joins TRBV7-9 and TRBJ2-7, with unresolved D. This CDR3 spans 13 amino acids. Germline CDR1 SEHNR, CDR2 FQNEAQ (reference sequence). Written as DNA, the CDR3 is TGTGCCAGCAGCTTAGGGTTAACCTACGAGCAGTGCTTC. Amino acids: CASSLGLTYEQCF.

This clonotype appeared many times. The CDR3 DNA reads as TGTGCCAGCAGCCGTCTAGAACGCACAGATACGCAGTATTTT. Its translation: CASSRLERTDTQYF. J is TRBJ2-3 and V is TRBV7-2; unclear D gene. V was trimmed by 5 bases and J by 1 base, leaving 10 bases between them. Germline V gene sequence: CDR1 SGHTA, CDR2 FQGNSA. The CDR3 loop spans 14 amino acids.

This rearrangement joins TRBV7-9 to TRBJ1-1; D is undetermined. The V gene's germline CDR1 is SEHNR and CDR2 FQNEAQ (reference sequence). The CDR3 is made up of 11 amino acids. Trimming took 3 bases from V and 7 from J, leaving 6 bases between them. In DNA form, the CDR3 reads TGTGCCAGCAGCTTGGAGTATGAAGCTTTCTTT. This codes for CASSLEYEAFF.

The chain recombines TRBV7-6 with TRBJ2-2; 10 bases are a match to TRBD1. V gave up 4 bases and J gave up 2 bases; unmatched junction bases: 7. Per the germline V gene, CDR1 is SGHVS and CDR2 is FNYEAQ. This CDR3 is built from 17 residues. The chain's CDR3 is CASSSEGTGDNTGELFF. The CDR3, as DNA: TGTGCCAGCAGCTCCGAAGGGACAGGGGACAACACCGGGGAGCTGTTTTTT.

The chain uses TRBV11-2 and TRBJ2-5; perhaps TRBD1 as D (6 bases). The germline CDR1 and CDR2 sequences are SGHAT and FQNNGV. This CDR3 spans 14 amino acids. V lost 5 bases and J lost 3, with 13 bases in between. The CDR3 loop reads CASSPEDSKETQYF. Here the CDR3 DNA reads TGTGCCAGCAGCCCCGAGGACAGTAAAGAGACCCAGTACTTC.

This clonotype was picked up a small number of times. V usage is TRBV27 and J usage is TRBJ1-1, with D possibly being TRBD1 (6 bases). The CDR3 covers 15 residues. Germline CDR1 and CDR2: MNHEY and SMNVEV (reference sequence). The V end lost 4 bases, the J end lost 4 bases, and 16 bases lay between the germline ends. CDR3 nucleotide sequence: TGTGCCAGCAGTTCCTCACAGGGAGCCAGCACTGAAGCTTTCTTT. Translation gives CASSSSQGASTEAFF.